This T cell receptor (beta chain) is drawn from a study of blood T cell repertoires in COVID-19. Study context: From the United States, Italy and Spain came samples of acute and convalescent COVID-19. Sample material is recorded as cDNA or gDNA derived from T cells, B-cell-depleted T cells, or PBMCs.

In the source study's methods: How many nucleated cells were present was estimated from reference gene primer amplification. Profiled with immunoSEQ multiplex PCR; TCRdb holds only in-frame clones, not every one. V and J calls and clone size follow that table, whereas D and trimming were derived from the DNA. The sample has about 230,000 clones, 80% to 90% seen once. CDR1 and CDR2 from the germline V gene are SGHNT and YYREEE (reference sequence). J was trimmed by 5 bases and V by 3 bases; bases with no gene match: 9. The CDR3 totals 15 residues. The receptor comes from a man aged 35 to 55 who had recovered from COVID-19. The sample taken for sequencing was peripheral blood. The J gene is TRBJ2-7, the V gene TRBV5-4; 9 positions match TRBD1. CDR3 protein: CASSSGTGPSHEQYF. The DNA for the CDR3 is TGTGCCAGCAGCTCCGGGACAGGGCCTTCCCACGAGCAGTACTTC.